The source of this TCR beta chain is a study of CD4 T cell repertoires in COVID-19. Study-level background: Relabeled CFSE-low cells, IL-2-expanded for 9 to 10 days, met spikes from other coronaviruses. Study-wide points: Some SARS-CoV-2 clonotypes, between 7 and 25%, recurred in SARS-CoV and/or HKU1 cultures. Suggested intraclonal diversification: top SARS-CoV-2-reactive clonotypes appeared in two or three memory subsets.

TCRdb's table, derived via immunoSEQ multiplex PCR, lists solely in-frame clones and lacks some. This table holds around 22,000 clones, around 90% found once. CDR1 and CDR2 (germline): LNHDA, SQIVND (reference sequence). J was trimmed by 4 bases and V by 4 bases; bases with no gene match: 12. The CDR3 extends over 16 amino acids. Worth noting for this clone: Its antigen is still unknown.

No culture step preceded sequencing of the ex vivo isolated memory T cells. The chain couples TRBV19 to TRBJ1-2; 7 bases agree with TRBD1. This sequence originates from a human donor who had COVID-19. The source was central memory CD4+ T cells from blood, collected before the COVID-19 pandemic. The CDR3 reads CASSTQSTGNSYGYTF. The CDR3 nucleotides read TGTGCCAGTAGTACACAGTCGACAGGGAACAGCTATGGCTACACCTTC.